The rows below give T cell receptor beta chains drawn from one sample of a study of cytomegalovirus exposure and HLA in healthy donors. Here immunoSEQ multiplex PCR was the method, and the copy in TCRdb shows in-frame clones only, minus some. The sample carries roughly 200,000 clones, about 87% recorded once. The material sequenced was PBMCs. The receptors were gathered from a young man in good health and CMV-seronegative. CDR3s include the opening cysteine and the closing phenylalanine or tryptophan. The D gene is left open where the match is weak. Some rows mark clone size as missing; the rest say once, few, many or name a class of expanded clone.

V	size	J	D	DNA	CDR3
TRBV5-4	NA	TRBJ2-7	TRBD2	TGTGCCAGCAGCTTGGGCGGGGGCGAGCAGTACTTC	CASSLGGGEQYF
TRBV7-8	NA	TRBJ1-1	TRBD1	TGTGCCAGCAGCCTATTAAACAGGGGCACTGAAGCTTTCTTT	CASSLLNRGTEAFF
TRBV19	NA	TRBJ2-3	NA	TGTGCCAGTAGTATGGACCCCATCAGGGGAATGACAGATACGCAGTATTTT	CASSMDPIRGMTDTQYF
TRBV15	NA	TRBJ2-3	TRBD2	TGTGCCACCAGCAGAGAAGCGGGAGGGGCAGATACGCAGTATTTT	CATSREAGGADTQYF
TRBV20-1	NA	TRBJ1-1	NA	TGCCGAATGACAGGCAACGCTGAAGCTTTCTTT	CRMTGNAEAFF
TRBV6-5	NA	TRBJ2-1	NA	TGTGCCAGCAGTTACTCGAGCGACAATGAGCAGTTCTTC	CASSYSSDNEQFF
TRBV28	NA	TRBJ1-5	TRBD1	TGTGCCAGCAGCTCCGGGACAGCGAATCAGCCCCAGCATTTT	CASSSGTANQPQHF
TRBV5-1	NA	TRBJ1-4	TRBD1	TGCGCCAGCAGCTTAGGCAGGGGGCCGTCTAATGAAAAACTGTTTTTT	CASSLGRGPSNEKLFF
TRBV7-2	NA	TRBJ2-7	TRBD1	TGTGCCAGCAGCCCGGGACAGGGGGCGAGGGAGCAGTACTTC	CASSPGQGAREQYF
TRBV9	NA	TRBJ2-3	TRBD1	TGTGCCAGCAGCGTAGTGGGGTTGACAGGGATCACAGATACGCAGTATTTT	CASSVVGLTGITDTQYF
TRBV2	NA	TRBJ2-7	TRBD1	TGTGCCAGCAGTCGAGGGACAGGGGTATCCTACGAGCAGTACTTC	CASSRGTGVSYEQYF
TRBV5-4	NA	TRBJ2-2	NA	TGTGCCAGCAGCTTGACGGGGGCGAACACCGGGGAGCTGTTTTTT	CASSLTGANTGELFF
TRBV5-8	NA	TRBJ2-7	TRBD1	TGTGCCAGCAGCAAAAAGACAGGGCGGGCCAACTACGAGCAGTACTTC	CASSKKTGRANYEQYF
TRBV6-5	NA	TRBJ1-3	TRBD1	TGTGCCAGCAGCACAGGGGGCAGAAACACCATATATTTT	CASSTGGRNTIYF
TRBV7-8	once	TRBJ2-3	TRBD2	TGTGCCAGCAGCCCCACGGGGGCTAGCGGGGGTGCAGATACGCAGTATTTT	CASSPTGASGGADTQYF
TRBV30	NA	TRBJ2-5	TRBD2	TGTGCCGGAGCGGGAGTCGGAGAAGAGACCCAGTACTTC	CAGAGVGEETQYF
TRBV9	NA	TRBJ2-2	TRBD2	TGTGCCAGCAGCGGTGCCGGGACTAGCGGGGGGGCCGGCACCGGGGAGCTGTTTTTT	CASSGAGTSGGAGTGELFF
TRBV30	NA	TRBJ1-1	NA	TGTGCCTGGAAGGCTCAGCCGCGACAGGAAGCTTTCTTT	CAWKAQPRQEAFF
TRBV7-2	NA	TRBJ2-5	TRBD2	TGTGCCAGCAGGGAAGCCGGGACTAGCGTAACACTCTCCTACTTC	CASREAGTSVTLSYF
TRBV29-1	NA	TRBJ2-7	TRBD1	TGCAGCGCCCTGGGACAGGCTGGCGAGCAGTACTTC	CSALGQAGEQYF
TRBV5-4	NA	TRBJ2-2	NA	TGTGCCAGCAGCTCCGACAGAAAGAACGGGGAGCTGTTTTTT	CASSSDRKNGELFF
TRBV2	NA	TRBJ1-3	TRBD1	TGTGCCAGCAGCACACAGGGGAGCTCTGGAAACACCATATATTTT	CASSTQGSSGNTIYF
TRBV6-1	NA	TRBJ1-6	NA	TGTGCCAGCCGGAGAGGGCCCGGAGGTGAACCCCTCCACTTT	CASRRGPGGEPLHF
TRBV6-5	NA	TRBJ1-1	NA	TGTGCCAGCAGTCTGGGCTGGGGGCCTACTGCTTTCTTT	CASSLGWGPTAFF
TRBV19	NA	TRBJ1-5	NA	TGTGCCAGTAGTATAGTACGGGGGGCTAGCAATCAGCCCCAGCATTTT	CASSIVRGASNQPQHF
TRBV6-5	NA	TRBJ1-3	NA	TGTGCCAGCAGCCCTCTACAGGGCTCTGGAAACACCATATATTTT	CASSPLQGSGNTIYF
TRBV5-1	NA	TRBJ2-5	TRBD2	TGCGCCAGCAGCCGGGTGGCTAGCGGGGGGGAGACCCAGTACTTC	CASSRVASGGETQYF
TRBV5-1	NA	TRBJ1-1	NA	TGCGCCAGCAGCCCAACAGGGATGAACGCTGAAGCTTTCTTT	CASSPTGMNAEAFF
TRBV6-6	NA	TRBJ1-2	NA	TGTGCCAGCAGTCCCTCGGGTGCTAACTATGGCTACACCTTC	CASSPSGANYGYTF
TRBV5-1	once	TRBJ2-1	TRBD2	TGCGCCAGCAGCCTGGGGACTAGCCCCGCGGATGAGCAGTTCTTC	CASSLGTSPADEQFF
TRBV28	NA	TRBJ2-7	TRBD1	TGTGCCAGCAGACCTGACAGGGGGCCCTACGAGCAGTACTTC	CASRPDRGPYEQYF
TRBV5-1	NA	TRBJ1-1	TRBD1	TGCGCCAGCAGCACGGACGGACAGGGCTTCACTGAAGCTTTCTTT	CASSTDGQGFTEAFF
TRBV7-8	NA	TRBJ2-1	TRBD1	TGTGCCAGCAGCTCGCCTGGACAGGGCTGGATTTACAATGAGCAGTTCTTC	CASSSPGQGWIYNEQFF
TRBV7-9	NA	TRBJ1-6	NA	TGTTCCAGCAGCTTAGCAGGGGACCTCCACTTT	CSSSLAGDLHF
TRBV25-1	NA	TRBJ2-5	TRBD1	TGTGCCAGCAGTGAGGGACAGGTAGAAGAGACCCAGTACTTC	CASSEGQVEETQYF
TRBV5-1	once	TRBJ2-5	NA	TGCGCCAGCAGCTTGACAGACCAAGAGACCCAGTACTTC	CASSLTDQETQYF
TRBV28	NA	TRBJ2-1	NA	TGTGCCAGCAGTGGACTGGGAAACGAGCAGTTCTTC	CASSGLGNEQFF
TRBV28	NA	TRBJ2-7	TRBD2	TGTGCCAGCAGTTTCCCTATATCTCTAGCGGGAGGTTACTACGAGCAGTACTTC	CASSFPISLAGGYYEQYF
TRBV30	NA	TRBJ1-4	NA	TGTGCCTGGAGCCTCACAGGGCTAACTAATGAAAAACTGTTTTTT	CAWSLTGLTNEKLFF
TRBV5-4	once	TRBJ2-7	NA	TGTGCCAGCAGCTTGGATGCAGGCAGCTTCTCCTACGAGCAGTACTTC	CASSLDAGSFSYEQYF
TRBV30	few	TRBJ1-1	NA	TGTGCCTGGAGTGCCCTCGGACTGAGTGGGAACACTGAAGCTTTCTTT	CAWSALGLSGNTEAFF
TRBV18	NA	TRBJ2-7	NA	TGTGCCAGCTCGCGGGGAGCAAATAACTACGAGCAGTACTTC	CASSRGANNYEQYF
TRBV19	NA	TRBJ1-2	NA	TGTGCCAGTAGCCCGGAAGGGGCGGACTATGGCTACACCTTC	CASSPEGADYGYTF
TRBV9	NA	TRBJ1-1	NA	TGTGCCAGCAGCGTAGTGAGTGAAACTGAAGCTTTCTTT	CASSVVSETEAFF
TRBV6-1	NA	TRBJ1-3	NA	TGTGCCAGCAGTGAAAAGGAGGCGGGAAACACCATATATTTT	CASSEKEAGNTIYF
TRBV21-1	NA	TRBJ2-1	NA	TGTGCCAGCAGGGGTGGACAGGGCTCGGGTCAGCAGTTCTTC	CASRGGQGSGQQFF
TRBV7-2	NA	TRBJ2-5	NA	TGTGCCAGCAGCTTTAATCAAGAGACCCAGTACTTC	CASSFNQETQYF
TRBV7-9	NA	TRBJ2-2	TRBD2	TGTGCCAGCAGCTCCAATAGCGGGGGGAACACCGGGGAGCTGTTTTTT	CASSSNSGGNTGELFF
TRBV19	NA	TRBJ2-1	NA	TGTGCCAGTAGTGTCCCTAGCGCAGGCTACAATGAGCAGTTCTTC	CASSVPSAGYNEQFF
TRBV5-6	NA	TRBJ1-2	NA	TGTGCCAGCAGCTTCCATCTGACACCAAACTATGGCTACACCTTC	CASSFHLTPNYGYTF
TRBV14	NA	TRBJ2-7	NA	TGTGCCAGCAGCTACTCAACCTACGAGCAGTACTTC	CASSYSTYEQYF
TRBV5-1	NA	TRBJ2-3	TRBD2	TGCGCCAGCAGCTGGACTAGCGGGGGAGATACGCAGTATTTT	CASSWTSGGDTQYF
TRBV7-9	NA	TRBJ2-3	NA	TGTTCCAGCAGCTTAGAAGGACAGCTCCCCACAGATACGCAGTATTTT	CSSSLEGQLPTDTQYF
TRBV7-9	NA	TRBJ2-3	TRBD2	TGTGCCAGCAGCCCCCCCTTAGCGGGAGCTAGCACAGATACGCAGTATTTT	CASSPPLAGASTDTQYF
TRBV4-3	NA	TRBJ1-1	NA	TGCGCCAGCAGCCTACGACACTTCACTGAAGCTTTCTTT	CASSLRHFTEAFF